This TCR beta chain originates from a study of blood T cell repertoires in COVID-19. Across the whole study: COVID-19 samples collected from the United States, Italy and Spain covered acute and convalescent phases. From T cells, B-cell-depleted T cells, or PBMCs came the material, which was cDNA or gDNA.

As processed by the authors: Reference gene primer amplification in the assay estimated nucleated cell counts. The assay was immunoSEQ multiplex PCR, and TCRdb's table has in-frame clones only and misses some. V and J calls and clone size come straight from that table; D and trimming were deduced from the DNA. Of 150,000 to 250,000 clones in the sample, around 80% were seen once. Germline V gives CDR1 LGHDT, CDR2 YNNKEL (reference sequence). The ends were cut back, 3 bases at V and 6 bases at J, with 9 bases in the middle. The CDR3 contains 13 residues. Sequenced sample: peripheral blood. This chain uses TRBV3-1 (or the pseudogene TRBV3-2) with TRBJ1-5, with a weak D call TRBD1 (5 bases). The clonotype originates from a human donor with acute or convalescent COVID-19. The donor label of this sample is uncertain. In DNA form, the CDR3 reads TGTGCCAGCAGCCAGCAGGGTCCTCAGCCCCAGCATTTT. Translation gives CASSQQGPQPQHF.